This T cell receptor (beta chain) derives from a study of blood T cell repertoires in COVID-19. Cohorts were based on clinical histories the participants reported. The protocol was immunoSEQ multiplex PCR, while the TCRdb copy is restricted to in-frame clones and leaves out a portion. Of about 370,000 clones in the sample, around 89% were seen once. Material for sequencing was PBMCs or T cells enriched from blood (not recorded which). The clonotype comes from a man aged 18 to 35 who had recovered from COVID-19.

CDR3 sequence: CASTGLGTSGSTEQFF. The CDR3 nucleotides read TGTGCCAGCACCGGCCTAGGGACTAGCGGGAGCACTGAGCAGTTCTTC. V and J are TRBV3-1 (or the pseudogene TRBV3-2) and TRBJ2-1; 14 nucleotides align to TRBD2. Per the germline V gene, CDR1 is LGHDT and CDR2 is YNNKEL (reference sequence). The CDR3 loop spans 16 amino acids. The V segment lost 7 bases and the J segment 9 bases; nucleotides outside the gene matches: 11.